This T cell receptor (beta chain) was profiled in a study of neurological immune-mediated disorders. Study results and caveats: Multiple sclerosis, the disease with the least TCR clonal expansion, fell below healthy controls, whereas HTLV-1-associated myelopathy showed the most. Across subjects, no CDR3 amino acid sequence appeared in expanded clones of more than one subject, a finding that suggested private repertoires in all groups.

Individuals who volunteered at a blood bank located in Maryland, USA, made up the group of healthy controls. The V gene end was trimmed by 4 bases and the J gene end by 8 bases; junction bases not matched to a gene: 8. The V gene's germline CDR1 is SEHNR and CDR2 FQNEAQ (reference sequence). CDR3 length: 15 residues. This clonotype was seen at least ten times. Its antigen is unidentified. By 5'RACE with 10-nucleotide random UMIs, the cDNA was made. TCRdb called the 5' RACE reads again in MiXCR, with one record for every CDR3 protein. The sample lists about 79,000 distinct CDR3 sequences; 12% to 15% were seen once.

This clonotype was sampled from a woman between 45 and 60 years old in good health. The material sequenced was PBMCs. The gene calls are TRBV7-9 and TRBJ2-1, with 10 bases aligning to TRBD2. As DNA, the CDR3 is TGTGCCAGCAGCTCCCTAGCGGGAGTAGCCGATGAGCAGTTCTTC. Its protein is CASSSLAGVADEQFF.